This paragraph reports one TCR beta chain. The target antigen is unknown. With 60 Vbeta and 13 Jbeta primers, the PCR was carried out. The protocol was immunoSEQ multiplex PCR, while the TCRdb copy is restricted to in-frame clones and leaves out a portion. The sample lists about 160,000 clones; over 80% were seen once. This sample is drawn from a study of cytomegalovirus exposure and HLA in healthy donors. Findings and caveats of the study: With high specificity and sensitivity, the classifier reportedly diagnosed cytomegalovirus status. There were 150 to 200 TCR beta chains listed as cytomegalovirus-associated.

The V gene's germline CDR1 is SGHVS and CDR2 FNYEAQ. The CDR3 covers 19 residues. The junction had 14 bases not matched to a gene; V was cut back by 3 bases and J by 5 bases. This chain connects TRBV7-6 to TRBJ2-1, with TRBD1 matching over 12 bases. The sample was PBMCs. This clonotype originated in a man between 45 and 60 years old in good health and CMV-seropositive. Here the CDR3 reads CASSLESPGTGGVDNEQFF. The CDR3 DNA reads as TGTGCCAGCAGCTTGGAAAGTCCTGGGACAGGGGGCGTAGACAATGAGCAGTTCTTC. The variable domain in full, completed from reference TRBV7-6 and TRBJ2-1, reads GAGVSQSPRYKVTKRGQDVALRCDPISGHVSLYWYRQALGQGPEFLTYFNYEAQQDKSGLPNDRFSAERPEGSISTLTIQRTEQRDSAMYRCASSLESPGTGGVDNEQFFGPGTRLTVL.